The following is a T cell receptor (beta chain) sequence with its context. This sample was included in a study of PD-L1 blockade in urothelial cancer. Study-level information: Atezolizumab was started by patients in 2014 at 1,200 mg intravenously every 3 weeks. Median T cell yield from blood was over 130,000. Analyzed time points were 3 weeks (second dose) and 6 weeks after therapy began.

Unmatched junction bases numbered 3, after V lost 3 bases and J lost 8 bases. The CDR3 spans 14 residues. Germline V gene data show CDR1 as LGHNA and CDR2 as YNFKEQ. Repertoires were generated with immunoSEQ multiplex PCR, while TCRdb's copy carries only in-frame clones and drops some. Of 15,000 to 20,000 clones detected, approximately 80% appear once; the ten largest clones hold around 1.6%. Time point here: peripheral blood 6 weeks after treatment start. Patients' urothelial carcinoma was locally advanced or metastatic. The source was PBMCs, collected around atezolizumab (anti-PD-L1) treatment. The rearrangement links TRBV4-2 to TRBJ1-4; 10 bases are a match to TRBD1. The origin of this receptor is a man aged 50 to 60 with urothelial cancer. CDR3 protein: CASSQTGGNEKLFF. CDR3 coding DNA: TGTGCCAGCAGCCAGACAGGGGGCAACGAAAAACTGTTTTTT.